The next 20 T cell receptor beta chains were all read from a single sample in a study of cytomegalovirus exposure and HLA in healthy donors. The PCR contained 60 Vbeta and 13 Jbeta primers. Clones were read by immunoSEQ multiplex PCR, and TCRdb kept only the in-frame ones, dropping some. The repertoire holds roughly 140,000 clones, with around four fifths as singletons. Sequencing used PBMCs. The receptor source for this set is a boy aged 2 to 9 in good health and CMV-seronegative.

The rearrangement joins TRBV7-4 to TRBJ1-2, with a weak D call TRBD1 (5 bases). Trimming removed 1 base from V and 5 bases from J, with 17 bases in between. The CDR3 runs to 16 residues. Germline V CDR1 and CDR2: SGHVT, SQSDAQ. The CDR3 region is CASSLGVQRPGYGYTF. CDR3 DNA sequence: TGTGCCAGCAGCTTAGGGGTACAAAGGCCAGGGTATGGCTACACCTTC.

This chain joins TRBV7-9 and TRBJ2-7; 9 bases are a match to TRBD1. The CDR3 length is 16 residues. V dropped 4 bases and J dropped 4; count of bases not matched to a gene: 11. Germline lookup yields CDR1 SEHNR and CDR2 FQNEAQ (reference sequence). CDR3 sequence: CASSSLPGTGSYEQYF. CDR3 DNA: TGTGCCAGCAGCTCCCTGCCCGGGACAGGGTCGTACGAGCAGTACTTC.

This sequence joins TRBV6-1 and TRBJ2-2; tentatively, D is TRBD2 (6 bases). This CDR3 contains 14 residues. The V and J ends lost 7 bases and 6 bases respectively, with 15 bases between them. Germline loops: CDR1 MNHNS, CDR2 SASEGT. CDR3 nucleotides: TGTGCCAGCATAGTACTAGCAAATGCCGGGGAGCTGTTTTTT. As protein: CASIVLANAGELFF.

The genes are TRBV6-5 and TRBJ2-3; tentative D call: TRBD1 (5 bases). The CDR3 runs 15 residues. The V end was cut by 9 bases, the J end by 0 bases, with 16 bases between. Per the germline V gene, CDR1 is MNHEY and CDR2 is SVGAGI. The CDR3 loop is CASSSSGASTDTQYF. The CDR3, as DNA: TGTGCCAGTTCATCCAGTGGGGCTAGCACAGATACGCAGTATTTT.

This clone appeared a single time. The CDR3 region is CASSVTGTTYSYNEQFF. CDR3 nucleotides: TGTGCCAGTAGTGTCACCGGGACTACCTACTCCTACAATGAGCAGTTCTTC. The J gene is TRBJ2-1, the V gene TRBV19, with 7 bases identical to TRBD2. Germline lookup yields CDR1 LNHDA and CDR2 SQIVND (reference sequence). The V and J ends lost 5 bases and 0 bases, in that order; junction bases with no gene match: 10. This CDR3 is 17 amino acids long.

The chain recombines TRBV7-2 with TRBJ1-1; TRBD1 might be the D (5 bases). The CDR3 is 14 residues long. Trimming took off 1 base at V and 5 bases at J, with 11 bases between the two ends. CDR1 SGHTA and CDR2 FQGNSA come from the germline V gene. The chain's CDR3 is CASSLEAGFTEAFF. The CDR3 DNA sequence: TGTGCCAGCAGCTTAGAGGCAGGGTTTACTGAAGCTTTCTTT.

The chain has TRBV4-2 and TRBJ1-5; D uncertain. The germline V gene has CDR1 LGHNA and CDR2 YNFKEQ. The CDR3 has 12 amino acids. V dropped 6 bases and J dropped 7 bases, with 10 bases sitting between them. The CDR3 sequence is CASSLGRQPQHF. In DNA, the CDR3 is TGTGCCAGCAGTCTGGGCAGGCAGCCCCAGCATTTT.

The genes are TRBV6-6 and TRBJ1-2, with D tentatively TRBD1 (6 bases). In germline, CDR1 is MNHNY, CDR2 SVGAGI (reference sequence). The CDR3 is 16 amino acids. Trimming stripped 5 bases from V and 7 bases from J, with 23 bases between. The CDR3 protein is CASSPDDRSRFGGYTF. The CDR3 bases are TGTGCCAGCAGTCCGGACGACAGGTCTCGCTTTGGTGGCTACACCTTC.

The chain has TRBV28 and TRBJ2-7; 7 bases match TRBD1. Trimming took 4 bases from V and 1 from J; bases not matched to a gene: 4. The CDR3 is 14 amino acids. Germline V gene data show CDR1 as MDHEN and CDR2 as SYDVKM. For the CDR3, the DNA is TGTGCCAGCAGTTCCCCGGGACAGTCCTACGAGCAGTACTTC. Translating gives CASSSPGQSYEQYF.

The CDR3, as DNA: TGTGCCAGCAGCTTAGTTGGACAGCGTGAAAAACTGTTTTTT. This translates into CASSLVGQREKLFF. The V and J genes are TRBV7-9 and TRBJ1-4; weak D call: TRBD1 (6 bases). The CDR3 length is 14 residues. The ends were cut back, 1 base at V and 7 bases at J, with 10 bases in the middle. CDR1 SEHNR and CDR2 FQNEAQ come from the germline V gene (reference sequence). Supplemented by reference TRBV7-9 and TRBJ1-4, the full variable domain reads DTGVSQNPRHKITKRGQNVTFRCDPISEHNRLYWYRQTLGQGPEFLTYFQNEAQLEKSRLLSDRFSAERPKGSFSTLEIQRTEQGDSAMYLCASSLVGQREKLFFGSGTQLSVL.

The J gene is TRBJ2-5, the V gene TRBV14; TRBD2 matches at 9 bases. The J call may be in error: the DNA end matches TRBJ2-7 better. This CDR3 has 16 residues. Germline CDR1 reads SGHDN; CDR2 reads FVKESK. CDR3 residues: CASSQGISGRRNEQYF. CDR3 in DNA: TGTGCCAGCAGCCAAGGGATTAGCGGGAGAAGGAACGAGCAGTACTTC.

The V and J genes are TRBV11-3 and TRBJ1-1; tentative D call: TRBD1 (6 bases). CDR3 length: 13 amino acids. The V and J ends lost 4 bases and 4 bases respectively, with 10 bases between them. Germline assignment: CDR1 SGHNT and CDR2 YENEEA. The CDR3 coding sequence is TGTGCCAGCAGCTCACAGGGCCTCACTGAAGCTTTCTTT. Its protein product is CASSSQGLTEAFF.

The chain recombines TRBV2 with TRBJ2-5; D is undetermined. This CDR3 has 13 amino acids. Trimming left V 3 bases short and J 5 bases short, with 10 bases between. Looked up from germline, CDR1 is SNHLY and CDR2 is FYNNEI. The CDR3 loop reads CASSDNERETQYF. The CDR3 coding sequence is TGTGCCAGCAGTGATAACGAGAGGGAGACCCAGTACTTC.

V gene TRBV5-6 combines with J gene TRBJ1-1, with D possibly being TRBD1 (6 bases). The CDR3 has 18 residues. Germline V gene lookup returns CDR1 SGHDT and CDR2 YYEEEE. V was cut by 0 bases and J by 0 bases, with 18 bases left in between. The CDR3 nucleotides read TGTGCCAGCAGCTTGGCTTGGCAGGACAGTTTGTTGAACACTGAAGCTTTCTTT. Amino acids: CASSLAWQDSLLNTEAFF.

The rearrangement joins TRBV10-3 to TRBJ2-5; the D is unclear. Trimming stripped 3 bases from V and 5 bases from J, with 7 bases between. This CDR3 has 12 residues. Germline CDR1 is ENHRY and CDR2 is SYGVKD. CDR3 protein: CAISDSRETQYF. The CDR3 DNA is TGTGCCATCAGTGATTCGAGGGAGACCCAGTACTTC.

This clone was picked up one time. The chain links TRBV18 to TRBJ1-3; D not certain. The CDR3 consists of 16 residues. Germline V gene data show CDR1 as KGHSH and CDR2 as LQKENI. Deletions cut 2 bases from V and 0 bases from J, with 11 bases between. The CDR3 here is CASSPIVVSSGNTIYF. CDR3 DNA: TGTGCCAGCTCACCAATAGTCGTTAGCTCTGGAAACACCATATATTTT.

This chain connects TRBV7-9 to TRBJ2-3; D is perhaps TRBD2 (6 bases). The CDR3 is 14 residues long. V gave up 1 base and J gave up 4 bases, with 9 bases separating them. CDR1 and CDR2 from the germline V gene are SEHNR and FQNEAQ (reference sequence). CDR3 loop: CASSLGGTSDTQYF. CDR3 sequence (DNA): TGTGCCAGCAGCTTAGGGGGGACTTCAGATACGCAGTATTTT.

The gene calls are TRBV30 and TRBJ1-1; TRBD1 agrees at 9 bases. CDR3 size: 14 residues. Germline assignment: CDR1 GTSNPN and CDR2 SVGIG (reference sequence). The ends lost 2 bases at V and 3 bases at J; junction bases unmatched: 4. This chain's CDR3 is CAWSRTGVDTEAFF. CDR3 nucleotides: TGTGCCTGGAGTCGGACAGGGGTCGACACTGAAGCTTTCTTT.

V and J are TRBV4-1 and TRBJ1-4, with D unresolved. This CDR3 has 15 residues. Germline V gives CDR1 MGHRA, CDR2 YSYEKL. V was clipped by 1 base and J by 6 bases, with 12 bases between them. CDR3 in amino acids: CASSQGVATDEKLFF. CDR3 bases: TGCGCCAGCAGCCAAGGTGTTGCAACGGATGAAAAACTGTTTTTT.

V gene TRBV10-1 combines with J gene TRBJ2-7; D call uncertain. The ends were cut back, 3 bases at V and 0 bases at J, with 6 bases in the middle. This CDR3 has 13 residues. The germline CDR1 and CDR2 sequences are WNHNN and SYGVQD (reference sequence). Here the CDR3 DNA reads TGCGCCAGCAGTGACTTTAGCTCCTACGAGCAGTACTTC. This translates into CASSDFSSYEQYF.